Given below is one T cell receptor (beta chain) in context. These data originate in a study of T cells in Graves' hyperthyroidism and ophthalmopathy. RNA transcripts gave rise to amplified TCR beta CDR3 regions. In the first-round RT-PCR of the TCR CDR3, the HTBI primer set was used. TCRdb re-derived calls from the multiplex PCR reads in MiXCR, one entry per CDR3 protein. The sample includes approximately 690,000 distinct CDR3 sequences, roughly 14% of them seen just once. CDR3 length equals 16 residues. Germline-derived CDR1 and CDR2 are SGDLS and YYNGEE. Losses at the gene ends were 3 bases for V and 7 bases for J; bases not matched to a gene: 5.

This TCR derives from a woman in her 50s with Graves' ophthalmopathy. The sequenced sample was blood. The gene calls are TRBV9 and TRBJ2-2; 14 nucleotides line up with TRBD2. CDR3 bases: TGTGCCAGCAGCGGACTAGCGGGAGGGCCTAGCGGGGAGCTGTTTTTT. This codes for CASSGLAGGPSGELFF. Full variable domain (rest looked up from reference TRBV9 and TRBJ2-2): DSGVTQTPKHLITATGQRVTLRCSPRSGDLSVYWYQQSLDQGLQFLIQYYNGEERAKGNILERFSAQQFPDLHSELNLSSLELGDSALYFCASSGLAGGPSGELFFGEGSRLTVL.